The clone carrying this T cell receptor (beta chain) occurred once. This table comes from immunoSEQ multiplex PCR, and its TCRdb copy is limited to in-frame clones, with some not included. The data show some 110,000 clones, more than 80% seen once. V lost 1 base to trimming and J lost 5 bases; unmatched junction nucleotides: 5. CDR1 and CDR2 (germline): SEHNR, FQNEAQ (reference sequence). CDR3 size: 16 residues. These data belong to a study of control samples from healthy donors and cancer patients. The receptor comes from a woman in her fifties or sixties with colorectal cancer. This chain connects TRBV7-9 to TRBJ2-3, with 11 bases lining up with TRBD2. The sample was PBMCs. The CDR3 loop reads CASSLVAGGPGDTQYF. CDR3 coding DNA: TGTGCCAGCAGCTTAGTAGCGGGGGGGCCGGGAGATACGCAGTATTTT.